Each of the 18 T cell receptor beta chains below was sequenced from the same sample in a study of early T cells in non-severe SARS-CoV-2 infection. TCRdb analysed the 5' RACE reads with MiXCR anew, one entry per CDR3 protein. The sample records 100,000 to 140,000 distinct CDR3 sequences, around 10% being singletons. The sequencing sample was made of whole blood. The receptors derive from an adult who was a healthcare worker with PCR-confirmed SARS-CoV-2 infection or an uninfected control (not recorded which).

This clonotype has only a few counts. CDR3 region: CSVVQVNEQFF. CDR3 DNA: TGCAGCGTTGTTCAGGTTAATGAGCAGTTCTTC. The chain recombines TRBV29-1 with TRBJ2-1; D is unclear. Germline loops: CDR1 SQVTM, CDR2 ANQGSEA. Trimming removed 4 bases at V and 7 bases at J, with 8 bases between. The length of the CDR3 is 11 residues.

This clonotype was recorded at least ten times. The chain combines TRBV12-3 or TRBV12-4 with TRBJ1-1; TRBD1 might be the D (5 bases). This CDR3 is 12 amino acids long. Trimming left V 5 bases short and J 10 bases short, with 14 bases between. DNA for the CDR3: TGTGCCAGCAGTCCGGGGGGGGGATTAGCTTTCTTT. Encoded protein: CASSPGGGLAFF.

The CDR3 DNA reads TGCAGTGCTAGCGGGGAGGGGGGTCTCGAGCAGTACTTC. Protein product: CSASGEGGLEQYF. The chain has TRBV20-1 and TRBJ2-7, with a tentative D call TRBD2 (7 bases). Germline loops: CDR1 DFQATT, CDR2 SNEGSKA (reference sequence). The V end was cut by 3 bases, the J end by 6 bases, with 15 bases between. The length of the CDR3 is 13 residues.

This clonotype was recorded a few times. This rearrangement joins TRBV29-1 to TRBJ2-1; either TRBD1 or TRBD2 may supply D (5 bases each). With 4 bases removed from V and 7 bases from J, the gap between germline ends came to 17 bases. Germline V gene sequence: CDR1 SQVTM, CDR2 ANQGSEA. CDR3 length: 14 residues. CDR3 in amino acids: CSVAPSGWGNEQFF. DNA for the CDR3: TGCAGCGTTGCCCCATCAGGGTGGGGGAATGAGCAGTTCTTC.

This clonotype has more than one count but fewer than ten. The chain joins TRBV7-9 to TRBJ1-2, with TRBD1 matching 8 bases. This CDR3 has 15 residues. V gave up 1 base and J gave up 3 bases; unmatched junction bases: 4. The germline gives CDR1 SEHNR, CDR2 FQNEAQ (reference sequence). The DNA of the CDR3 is TGTGCCAGCAGCTTAGGCAGGGGGCTCGACTATGGCTACACCTTC. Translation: CASSLGRGLDYGYTF.

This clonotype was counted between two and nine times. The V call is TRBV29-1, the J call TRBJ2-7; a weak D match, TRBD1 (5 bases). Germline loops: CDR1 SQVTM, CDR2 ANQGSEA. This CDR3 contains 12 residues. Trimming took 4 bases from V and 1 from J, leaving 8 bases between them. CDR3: CSVGSGSYEQYF. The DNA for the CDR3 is TGCAGCGTTGGGTCAGGGTCCTACGAGCAGTACTTC.

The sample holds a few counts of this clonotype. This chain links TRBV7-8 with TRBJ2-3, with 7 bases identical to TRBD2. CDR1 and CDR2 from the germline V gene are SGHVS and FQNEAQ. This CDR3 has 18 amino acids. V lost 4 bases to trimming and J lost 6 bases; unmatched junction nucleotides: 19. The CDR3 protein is CASSSSTTSERHVDTQYF. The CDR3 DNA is TGTGCCAGCAGCTCCTCCACCACTAGCGAGAGACATGTGGATACGCAGTATTTT.

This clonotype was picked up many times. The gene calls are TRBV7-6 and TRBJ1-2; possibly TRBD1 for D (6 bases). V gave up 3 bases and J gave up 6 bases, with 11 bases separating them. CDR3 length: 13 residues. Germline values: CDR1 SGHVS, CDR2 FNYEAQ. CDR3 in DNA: TGTGCCAGCAGCTTCGGACAGCTAAATGGCTACACCTTC. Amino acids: CASSFGQLNGYTF.

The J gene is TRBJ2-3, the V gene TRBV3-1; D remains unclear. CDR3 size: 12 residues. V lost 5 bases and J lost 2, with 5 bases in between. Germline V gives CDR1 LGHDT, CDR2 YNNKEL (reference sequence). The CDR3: CASSYHTDTQYF. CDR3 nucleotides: TGTGCCAGCAGCTACCACACAGATACGCAGTATTTT.

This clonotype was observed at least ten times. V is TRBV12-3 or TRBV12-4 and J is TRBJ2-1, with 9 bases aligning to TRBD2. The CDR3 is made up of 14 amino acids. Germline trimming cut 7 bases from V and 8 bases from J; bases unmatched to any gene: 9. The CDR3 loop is CASTSSGTVDEQFF. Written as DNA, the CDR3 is TGTGCCAGCACCTCTAGCGGGACAGTCGATGAGCAGTTCTTC.

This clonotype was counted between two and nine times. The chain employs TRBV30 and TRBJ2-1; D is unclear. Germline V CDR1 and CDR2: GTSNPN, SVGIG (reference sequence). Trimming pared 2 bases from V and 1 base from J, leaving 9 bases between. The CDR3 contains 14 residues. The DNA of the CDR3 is TGTGCCTGGAGTCAAGCAGCTTCCTACAATGAGCAGTTCTTC. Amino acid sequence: CAWSQAASYNEQFF.

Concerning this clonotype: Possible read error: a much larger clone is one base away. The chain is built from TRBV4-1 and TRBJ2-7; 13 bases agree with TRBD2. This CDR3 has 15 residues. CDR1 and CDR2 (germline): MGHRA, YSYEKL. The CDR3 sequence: CASSQRTSGGYEPYF. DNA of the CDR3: TGCGCCAGCAGCCAACGGACTAGCGGGGGCTACGAGCCGTACTTC.

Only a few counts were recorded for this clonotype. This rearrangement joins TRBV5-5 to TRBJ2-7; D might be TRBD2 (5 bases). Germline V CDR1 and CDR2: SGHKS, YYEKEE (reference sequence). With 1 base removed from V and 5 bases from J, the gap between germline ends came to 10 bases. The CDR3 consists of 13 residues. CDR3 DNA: TGTGCCAGCAGCTTGTGGGAGCTCCACGAGCAGTACTTC. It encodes CASSLWELHEQYF.

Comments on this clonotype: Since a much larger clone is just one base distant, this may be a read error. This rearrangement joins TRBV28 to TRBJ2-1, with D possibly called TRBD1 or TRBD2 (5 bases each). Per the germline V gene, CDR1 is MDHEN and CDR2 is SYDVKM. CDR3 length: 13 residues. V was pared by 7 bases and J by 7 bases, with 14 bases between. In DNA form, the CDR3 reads TGTGCCAGCAATTTGATTGGGGGAAATGAGCAGTTCTTC. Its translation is CASNLIGGNEQFF.

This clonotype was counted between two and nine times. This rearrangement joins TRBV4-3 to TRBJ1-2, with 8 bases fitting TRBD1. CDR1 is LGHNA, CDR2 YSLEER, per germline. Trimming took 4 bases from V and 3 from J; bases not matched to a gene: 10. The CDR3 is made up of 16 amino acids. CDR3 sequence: CASSPYWTGSDYGYTF. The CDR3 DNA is TGCGCCAGCAGCCCTTATTGGACAGGGAGTGACTATGGCTACACCTTC.

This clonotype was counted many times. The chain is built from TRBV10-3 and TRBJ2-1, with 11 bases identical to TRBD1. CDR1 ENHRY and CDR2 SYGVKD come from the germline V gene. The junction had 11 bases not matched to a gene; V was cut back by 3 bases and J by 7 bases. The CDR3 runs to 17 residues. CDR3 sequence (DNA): TGTGCCATCAGTGATAAGGTTGGACAGGGGGCGGCGAATGAGCAGTTCTTC. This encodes CAISDKVGQGAANEQFF.

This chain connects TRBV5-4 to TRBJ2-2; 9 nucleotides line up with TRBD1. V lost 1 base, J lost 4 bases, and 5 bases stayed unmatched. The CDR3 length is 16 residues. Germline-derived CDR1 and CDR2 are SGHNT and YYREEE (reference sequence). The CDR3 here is CASSLIGQGSTGELFF. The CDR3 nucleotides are TGTGCCAGCAGCTTGATAGGACAGGGGTCCACCGGGGAGCTGTTTTTT.

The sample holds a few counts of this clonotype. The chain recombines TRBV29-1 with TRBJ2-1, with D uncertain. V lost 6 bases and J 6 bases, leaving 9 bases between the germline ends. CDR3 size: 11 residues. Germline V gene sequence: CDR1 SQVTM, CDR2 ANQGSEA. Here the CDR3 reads CSVTHPNEQFF. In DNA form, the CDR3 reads TGCAGCGTGACACATCCCAATGAGCAGTTCTTC.